The entry below gives a single T cell receptor beta chain sequence along with its context. The ends lost 4 bases at V and 1 base at J; junction bases unmatched: 1. This CDR3 is 14 amino acids long. This entry belongs to a study of OX40 agonist ivuxolimab in advanced cancers. About the research overall: Ivuxolimab is an agonistic anti-OX40 (CD134) antibody, and patients were treated with it.

Some clones are missing from TCRdb's copy, which holds only in-frame ones; the method was immunoSEQ multiplex PCR. The repertoire has tens of thousands of clones, 81% of them found once; the top ten carry 4.5% to 6%. The sequence came from an adult with an advanced solid tumor such as melanoma, head and neck, liver or kidney cancer. Sequencing was performed on CD4+ or CD8+ T cells sorted from blood, taken in a trial of the OX40 agonist ivuxolimab. V usage is TRBV23-1 and J usage is TRBJ2-7, with 10 bases lining up with TRBD1. TRBV23-1 belongs to the ORF category, with a function that is uncertain. CDR3 region: CASSRTGGSYEQYF. The CDR3, as DNA: TGCGCCAGCAGTCGGACAGGGGGATCCTACGAGCAGTACTTC.